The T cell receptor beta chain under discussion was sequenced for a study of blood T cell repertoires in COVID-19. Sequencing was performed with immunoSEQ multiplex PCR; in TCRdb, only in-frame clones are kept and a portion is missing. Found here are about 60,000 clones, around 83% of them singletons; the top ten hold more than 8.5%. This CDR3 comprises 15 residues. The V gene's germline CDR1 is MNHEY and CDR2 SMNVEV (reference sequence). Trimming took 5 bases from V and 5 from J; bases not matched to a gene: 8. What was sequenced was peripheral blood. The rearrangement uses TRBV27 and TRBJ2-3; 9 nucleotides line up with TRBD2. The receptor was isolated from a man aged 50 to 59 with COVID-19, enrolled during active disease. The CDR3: CASSVPSGALDTQYF. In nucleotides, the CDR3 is TGTGCCAGCAGTGTTCCTAGCGGGGCCCTAGATACGCAGTATTTT.